The rows below give T cell receptor beta chains drawn from one sample of a study of blood T cell repertoires in COVID-19. TCRdb's table, derived via immunoSEQ multiplex PCR, lists solely in-frame clones and lacks some. The sample gives approximately 94,000 clones, about 82% of which show up once; under 15% is in the top ten. The sample taken for sequencing was peripheral blood. The receptors shown here come from a man aged 45-60 years with active or convalescent COVID-19. Each CDR3 is given with its conserved first and last residue. The order of the fields is J gene, D gene, V gene, clone size, CDR3 protein. A D gene is named only where the DNA matches it firmly. Size values are once, few and many counts, or a class for expanded clones, and some rows have none.

>TRBJ1-5|TRBD1|TRBV2|-
CASSNRGWNQPQHF
>TRBJ2-5|-|TRBV6-6|-
CASSYDSQETQYF
>TRBJ1-1|-|TRBV29-1|-
CSVAQQGNTEAFF
>TRBJ1-6|-|TRBV2|-
CASSFRVTNSPLHF
>TRBJ2-1|TRBD2|TRBV11-2|-
CASSIRAGGPVNEQFF
>TRBJ1-2|TRBD1|TRBV7-9|few
CASSSDRVGYGYTF
>TRBJ2-6|-|TRBV6-1|-
CASSERDTPGANVLTF
>TRBJ2-3|-|TRBV3-1/TRBV3-2|-
CASSPGGGTQYF
>TRBJ2-3|-|TRBV7-3|-
CASSPAAGRTDTQYF
>TRBJ2-1|TRBD2|TRBV4-2|-
CASSPAGGGRAKNEQFF
>TRBJ1-1|TRBD1|TRBV5-1|-
CASSVQGEGTEAFF
>TRBJ1-2|TRBD1|TRBV4-2|-
CASSPGQPNYGYTF
>TRBJ1-5|-|TRBV2|-
CASSETAPGQQPQHF
>TRBJ2-7|TRBD1|TRBV19|-
CASNTGQGPYEQYF
>TRBJ1-1|-|TRBV4-2|-
CASSSPVQGRHDTEAFF
>TRBJ1-1|-|TRBV7-3|-
CASSLGRGNTEAFF
>TRBJ2-2|-|TRBV19|once
CASRGDAGIGELFF
>TRBJ2-3|TRBD2|TRBV7-6|-
CASSMTSDLGTDTQYF
>TRBJ2-3|TRBD1|TRBV2|-
CASSLGTATDTQYF
>TRBJ1-3|-|TRBV11-2|-
CASSKTPRGSFGNTIYF
>TRBJ1-6|-|TRBV4-1|-
CASSPGPGKDSPLHF
>TRBJ2-7|TRBD2|TRBV5-6|-
CASSPGLDEQYF
>TRBJ2-7|-|TRBV10-1|-
CASSVAGHGQYF
>TRBJ1-3|TRBD1|TRBV4-1|-
CASSQNRQGPTIYF
>TRBJ2-1|TRBD2|TRBV6-6|-
CASSETSVKNNEQFF
>TRBJ2-7|TRBD2|TRBV9|few
CASSVASGISYEQYF
>TRBJ2-3|-|TRBV6-5|-
CASSTPGADTQYF
>TRBJ2-3|-|TRBV30|-
CAWSPADTQYF
>TRBJ2-2|-|TRBV18|-
CASSPTVPANTGELFF
>TRBJ2-3|TRBD1|TRBV28|-
CASIDGTGRTDTQYF